The 22 T cell receptor beta chains below were found in one sample sequenced in a study of shared T cell receptors in the human thymus. Sequenced by immunoSEQ multiplex PCR; TCRdb stores in-frame clones only, minus some. This sample has more than 300,000 clones, with 95% found just once. Sequencing used thymocytes. The source of these receptors is a human donor.

The chain employs TRBV13 and TRBJ2-4; the D call may be TRBD1 or TRBD2 (6 bases each). Germline loops: CDR1 PRHDT, CDR2 FYEKMQ (reference sequence). The CDR3 runs to 20 residues. V was clipped by 5 bases and J by 0 bases, with 26 bases between them. The CDR3 nucleotides read TGTGCCAGCAGCCCCTCGGAGGGGACATACTCTTTCCTAGCCAAAAACATTCAGTACTTC. Protein product: CASSPSEGTYSFLAKNIQYF.

This clone appeared a single time. This sequence joins TRBV6-1 and TRBJ1-2; the D gene is possibly TRBD1 (6 bases). Looked up from germline, CDR1 is MNHNS and CDR2 is SASEGT. This CDR3 region has 19 residues. Trimming cost V 2 bases and J 4 bases, with 26 bases left between them. The CDR3 bases are TGTGCCAGCAGTGAAAAAGGATGGTTAGTTGGGGGCAGAGGCTATGGCTACACCTTC. This translates into CASSEKGWLVGGRGYGYTF.

The chain is built from TRBV7-2 and TRBJ2-1; D is undetermined. This CDR3 spans 13 amino acids. Between the trimmed V and J ends, which lost 1 base and 3 bases, there was a span of 4 bases. The germline V gene encodes CDR1 SGHTA and CDR2 FQGNSA. The chain's CDR3 is CASSLGLYNEQFF. CDR3 in DNA: TGTGCCAGCAGCTTAGGGCTCTACAATGAGCAGTTCTTC.

The chain joins TRBV27 to TRBJ2-7; the D call may be TRBD1 or TRBD2 (5 bases each). The CDR3 contains 13 residues. V was trimmed by 6 bases and J by 3 bases, leaving 12 bases between them. Germline CDR1 is MNHEY and CDR2 is SMNVEV (reference sequence). The CDR3: CASRRDGSYEQYF. For the CDR3, the DNA is TGTGCCAGCAGAAGGGACGGAAGCTACGAGCAGTACTTC.

The chain is built from TRBV28 and TRBJ2-7; 11 bases are a match to TRBD1. Germline assignment: CDR1 MDHEN and CDR2 SYDVKM. V lost 3 bases, J lost 6 bases, and 4 bases stayed unmatched. The CDR3 has 14 residues. CDR3 in amino acids: CASSLWTGGFEQYF. Written as DNA, the CDR3 is TGTGCCAGCAGTTTGTGGACAGGGGGCTTCGAGCAGTACTTC.

The chain is built from TRBV19 and TRBJ1-3, with D possibly being TRBD1 (5 bases). This CDR3 is built from 15 residues. Germline CDR1 reads LNHDA; CDR2 reads SQIVND (reference sequence). Trimming cost V 5 bases and J 5 bases, with 16 bases left between them. CDR3 nucleotide sequence: TGTGCCAGTAGTTGGGCGCAGGGAAGTAGAAACACCATATATTTT. Its protein is CASSWAQGSRNTIYF.

V gene TRBV14 combines with J gene TRBJ2-2, with D maybe TRBD1 (6 bases). This CDR3 spans 15 amino acids. CDR1 SGHDN and CDR2 FVKESK come from the germline V gene. Trimming pared 0 bases from V and 4 bases from J, leaving 9 bases between. The CDR3 DNA follows: TGTGCCAGCAGCCAAGACGGACAGCCCACCGGGGAGCTGTTTTTT. Protein product: CASSQDGQPTGELFF.

The gene calls are TRBV15 and TRBJ1-2; possibly TRBD1 for D (5 bases). From germline, CDR1 is LNHNV and CDR2 YYDKDF (reference sequence). The germline V and J ends were trimmed by 0 bases and 3 bases, with 11 bases remaining between them. The CDR3 is 15 amino acids. CDR3 nucleotides: TGTGCCACCAGCAGAGAGTGGGGCAACGACTATGGCTACACCTTC. It is translated as CATSREWGNDYGYTF.

The genes are TRBV28 and TRBJ2-1; maybe TRBD2 (6 bases). The CDR3 loop spans 14 amino acids. In germline, CDR1 is MDHEN, CDR2 SYDVKM. Trimming removed 5 bases from V and 9 bases from J, with 17 bases in between. The CDR3 region has the DNA TGTGCCAGCAGTCTGTGGACTTTGGGGGGTGAGCAGTTCTTC. Its translation is CASSLWTLGGEQFF. The full variable domain, rest sourced from reference TRBV28 and TRBJ2-1, is DVKVTQSSRYLVKRTGEKVFLECVQDMDHENMFWYRQDPGLGLRLIYFSYDVKMKEKGDIPEGYSVSREKKERFSLILESASTNQTSMYLCASSLWTLGGEQFFGPGTRLTVL.

V is TRBV9 and J is TRBJ2-1; D gene ambiguous. Germline V lookup: CDR1 SGDLS, CDR2 YYNGEE. The CDR3 is 15 amino acids. The ends were cut back, 4 bases at V and 4 bases at J, with 15 bases in the middle. The CDR3 bases are TGTGCCAGCAGCAAAGGGCAAATAGTTTACAATGAGCAGTTCTTC. Its protein product is CASSKGQIVYNEQFF.

V and J are TRBV6-4 and TRBJ1-2; a weak D match, TRBD1 (5 bases). CDR1 MRHNA and CDR2 SNTAGT come from the germline V gene. The V end was cut by 6 bases, the J end by 1 base, with 9 bases between. The CDR3 spans 13 residues. The CDR3 nucleotides read TGTGCCAGCAGGGGGACGGTTAACTATGGCTACACCTTC. Translated: CASRGTVNYGYTF.

The chain recombines TRBV5-5 with TRBJ2-6; D gene ambiguous. The CDR3 is made up of 19 amino acids. V lost 0 bases and J lost 4, with 20 bases in between. Germline V gene lookup returns CDR1 SGHKS and CDR2 YYEKEE (reference sequence). As DNA, the CDR3 is TGTGCCAGCAGCTTGGGTGGAACAGCTCAAGGCCGAGGGGCCAACGTCCTGACTTTC. Protein: CASSLGGTAQGRGANVLTF.

V gene TRBV18 combines with J gene TRBJ1-3, with a tentative D call TRBD1 (6 bases). The CDR3 is 15 residues long. V was pared by 0 bases and J by 4 bases, with 10 bases between. Germline V CDR1 and CDR2: KGHSH, LQKENI. CDR3 residues: CASSPPTGMGNTIYF. CDR3 DNA: TGTGCCAGCTCACCACCTACAGGGATGGGAAACACCATATATTTT.

The chain has TRBV13 and TRBJ1-3, with D uncertain. This CDR3 is 16 amino acids long. Trimming cost V 7 bases and J 2 bases, with 18 bases left between them. Germline V gives CDR1 PRHDT, CDR2 FYEKMQ (reference sequence). The DNA for the CDR3 is TGTGCCAGCATCGAGGGCCTAATAGGGCCTGGAAACACCATATATTTT. This codes for CASIEGLIGPGNTIYF.

The V call is TRBV19, the J call TRBJ2-2; D could derive from TRBD1 or TRBD2 (5 bases each). Germline CDR1 is LNHDA and CDR2 is SQIVND (reference sequence). Trimming stripped 1 base from V and 5 bases from J, with 11 bases between. The CDR3 contains 15 residues. The CDR3 loop is CASSIALGVTGELFF. The DNA of the CDR3 is TGTGCCAGTAGTATAGCGCTGGGGGTAACCGGGGAGCTGTTTTTT.

The chain is built from TRBV18 and TRBJ2-7, with D possibly TRBD1 on 5 matching bases. CDR1 and CDR2 (germline): KGHSH, LQKENI. The length of the CDR3 is 14 residues. With 0 bases removed from V and 7 bases from J, the gap between germline ends came to 13 bases. In nucleotides, the CDR3 is TGTGCCAGCTCACCACCGGACAACCCATCGGAGCAGTACTTC. Protein product: CASSPPDNPSEQYF.

This chain connects TRBV19 to TRBJ1-2; tentatively, D is TRBD1 (5 bases). Deletions cut 0 bases from V and 4 bases from J, with 24 bases between. The germline gives CDR1 LNHDA, CDR2 SQIVND (reference sequence). The CDR3 contains 19 residues. The CDR3 DNA reads TGTGCCAGTAGTATAGATCCACGTAATCGGGGCAGAGAATCCTATGGCTACACCTTC. This encodes CASSIDPRNRGRESYGYTF.

This chain joins TRBV4-1 and TRBJ1-5; TRBD1 is a possible D gene (6 bases). Germline V gene sequence: CDR1 MGHRA, CDR2 YSYEKL. Trimming removed 0 bases from V and 5 bases from J, with 17 bases in between. The CDR3 is made up of 17 amino acids. The chain's CDR3 is CASSQEGGGLRYQPQHF. For the CDR3, the DNA is TGCGCCAGCAGCCAAGAAGGGGGGGGCCTTAGATATCAGCCCCAGCATTTT.

The chain carries TRBV6-5 and TRBJ1-1; D gene uncertain. From germline, CDR1 is MNHEY and CDR2 SVGAGI. Trimming shortened V by 9 bases and J by 1 base, and 18 bases separated the two germline ends. This CDR3 contains 15 residues. CDR3 DNA: TGTGCCAGAAGGTTGATTTTCCCTTCGAACACTGAAGCTTTCTTT. Translation: CARRLIFPSNTEAFF.

V is TRBV4-1 and J is TRBJ2-3; 7 bases are a match to TRBD2. This CDR3 spans 16 amino acids. V lost 3 bases to trimming and J lost 3 bases; unmatched junction nucleotides: 9. Germline V gene sequence: CDR1 MGHRA, CDR2 YSYEKL. The CDR3 bases are TGCGCCAGCAGCCACAAAACTGGACTAGGTACAGATACGCAGTATTTT. Residues: CASSHKTGLGTDTQYF.

Concerning this clone: It is likely a read error, because the conserved phenylalanine at the end of the CDR3 is missing. Because the CDR3's place on the DNA is in doubt, the DNA is left out and the CDR3 is given as listed by TCRdb. The chain links TRBV7-2 to TRBJ1-1; TRBD1, as called in the table, went unchecked against the DNA. Inclusive of both ends, the CDR3 amounts to 11 amino acids. The V gene's germline CDR1 is SGHTA and CDR2 FQGNSA. This chain's CDR3 is CASSPEVGPGH.

The chain combines TRBV7-8 with TRBJ1-3; 8 bases match TRBD1. Germline CDR1 reads SGHVS; CDR2 reads FQNEAQ. Trimming took 1 base from V and 0 from J; bases not matched to a gene: 2. This CDR3 is built from 16 residues. CDR3 DNA sequence: TGTGCCAGCAGCTTAGACAGGGGGGACTCTGGAAACACCATATATTTT. This translates into CASSLDRGDSGNTIYF. Full variable domain (missing parts from reference TRBV7-8 and TRBJ1-3): GAGVSQSPRYKVAKRGQDVALRCDPISGHVSLFWYQQALGQGPEFLTYFQNEAQLDKSGLPSDRFFAERPEGSVSTLKIQRTQQEDSAVYLCASSLDRGDSGNTIYFGEGSWLTVV.